One and the same sample provided the 30 T cell receptor beta chains below, sequenced in a study of T cell changes during pregnancy in multiple sclerosis (dated by TCRdb to the late 2010s). Libraries were built with the immunoSEQ multiplex PCR assay. The source is immuneACCESS, and TCRdb retained only in-frame sequences with V and J called. Part of the clones is not carried over; for the studies checked, unresolved V genes explain less than half of this, and the remainder is unexplained. This sample holds approximately 89,000 clones; approximately 95% were observed only once. The ten largest account for 1.5% to 2% of the sample. The sequencing used peripheral blood, collected after pregnancy. The receptor source for this set is a female donor in good health, enrolled as a control in a pregnancy study.

The chain employs TRBV6-1 and TRBJ1-3; perhaps TRBD1 as D (5 bases). CDR3 length: 16 residues. CDR1 and CDR2 from the germline V gene are MNHNS and SASEGT. Trimming cost V 3 bases and J 2 bases, with 14 bases left between them. CDR3 nucleotide sequence: TGTGCCAGCAGTGACTGGTTCCAGGGTACTGGAAACACCATATATTTT. Its protein product is CASSDWFQGTGNTIYF.

The gene calls are TRBV2 and TRBJ2-3, with 7 bases aligning to TRBD1. This CDR3 region has 12 residues. CDR1 is SNHLY and CDR2 is FYNNEI in the germline V gene. The J segment lost 8 bases and the V segment lost 6 bases, leaving 5 bases of the junction unmatched. The CDR3 DNA reads TGTGCCAGCAGCACATCAGGGGGTACGCAGTATTTT. The encoded protein is CASSTSGGTQYF.

The chain employs TRBV28 and TRBJ1-2; unclear D gene. Germline assignment: CDR1 MDHEN and CDR2 SYDVKM. The CDR3 runs 13 residues. Trimming removed 5 bases at V and 0 bases at J, with 7 bases between. The CDR3 protein is CASSPTANYGYTF. CDR3 in DNA: TGTGCCAGCAGTCCAACAGCTAACTATGGCTACACCTTC.

This chain joins TRBV7-2 and TRBJ2-3, with 7 positions matching TRBD1. CDR3 length equals 15 residues. The ends lost 5 bases at V and 3 bases at J; junction bases unmatched: 8. Germline CDR1 SGHTA, CDR2 FQGNSA. The CDR3 protein is CASSPDRVRTDTQYF. The CDR3 nucleotides are TGTGCCAGCAGCCCAGACAGGGTCAGGACAGATACGCAGTATTTT.

This chain links TRBV4-1 with TRBJ2-6, with no clear D. CDR1 MGHRA and CDR2 YSYEKL come from the germline V gene. V dropped 1 base and J dropped 0 bases, with 13 bases sitting between them. The CDR3 runs 18 residues. The CDR3 sequence is CASSQVDLAFSGANVLTF. CDR3 DNA: TGCGCCAGCAGCCAAGTAGATCTCGCTTTCTCTGGGGCCAACGTCCTGACTTTC.

The rearrangement joins TRBV9 to TRBJ2-2, with 7 bases aligning to TRBD2. CDR1 is SGDLS, CDR2 YYNGEE, per germline. Trimming at V came to 4 bases and at J to 0 bases, leaving 9 bases not matched to a gene. The CDR3 contains 17 residues. The CDR3 bases are TGTGCCAGCAGCTCAACCCCCGGGAGGTCGAACACCGGGGAGCTGTTTTTT. It is translated as CASSSTPGRSNTGELFF.

The V call is TRBV27, the J call TRBJ2-1, with 9 bases lining up with TRBD2. The CDR3 contains 15 residues. Losses at the gene ends were 7 bases for V and 6 bases for J; bases not matched to a gene: 10. The germline V gene has CDR1 MNHEY and CDR2 SMNVEV (reference sequence). The CDR3 sequence: CASNGGTSLSNEQFF. As DNA, the CDR3 is TGTGCCAGCAATGGCGGGACTAGCTTATCCAATGAGCAGTTCTTC.

This chain links TRBV5-4 with TRBJ2-5; TRBD1 matches 7 bases. Trimming removed 4 bases from V and 0 bases from J; junction bases left unmatched: 3. CDR1 is SGHNT and CDR2 is YYREEE in the germline V gene (reference sequence). The CDR3 sequence is 14 residues long. This chain's CDR3 is CASSRGTDQETQYF. The CDR3 nucleotides are TGTGCCAGCAGCCGAGGGACAGACCAAGAGACCCAGTACTTC. Together with reference TRBV5-4 and TRBJ2-5, the CDR3 gives the full variable domain: ETGVTQSPTHLIKTRGQQVTLRCSSQSGHNTVSWYQQALGQGPQFIFQYYREEENGRGNFPPRFSGLQFPNYSSELNVNALELDDSALYLCASSRGTDQETQYFGPGTRLLVL.

This sequence joins TRBV7-2 and TRBJ2-1, with D tentatively TRBD1 (5 bases). Germline V gene data show CDR1 as SGHTA and CDR2 as FQGNSA. Deletions cut 4 bases from V and 4 bases from J, with 8 bases between. The CDR3 length is 13 residues. This chain's CDR3 is CASSSTVYNEQFF. In DNA form, the CDR3 reads TGTGCCAGCAGCTCGACAGTATACAATGAGCAGTTCTTC.

This clone was observed a single time. The chain links TRBV9 to TRBJ2-1, with TRBD2 identical over 7 bases. Germline V lookup: CDR1 SGDLS, CDR2 YYNGEE. The CDR3 has 14 residues. Unmatched junction bases numbered 5, after V lost 4 bases and J lost 4 bases. CDR3 bases: TGTGCCAGCAGCTTACCGGGACTATACAATGAGCAGTTCTTC. The encoded protein is CASSLPGLYNEQFF.

The chain is built from TRBV7-2 and TRBJ1-2; TRBD1 matches at 8 bases. The CDR3 sequence is 12 residues long. Per the germline V gene, CDR1 is SGHTA and CDR2 is FQGNSA. Trimming cost V 5 bases and J 5 bases; bases outside gene matches: 1. CDR3: CASSGQGYGYTF. The CDR3 coding sequence is TGTGCCAGCAGCGGACAGGGTTATGGCTACACCTTC. The full variable domain, its missing parts supplied by reference TRBV7-2 and TRBJ1-2, is GAGVSQSPSNKVTEKGKDVELRCDPISGHTALYWYRQSLGQGLEFLIYFQGNSAPDKSGLPSDRFSAERTGGSVSTLTIQRTQQEDSAVYLCASSGQGYGYTFGSGTRLTVV.

J is TRBJ2-1 and V is TRBV27; 14 positions agree with TRBD2. CDR1 is MNHEY and CDR2 is SMNVEV in the germline V gene (reference sequence). V lost 5 bases to trimming and J lost 7 bases; unmatched junction nucleotides: 7. This CDR3 has 16 amino acids. Written as DNA, the CDR3 is TGTGCCAGCAGTCAGACTAGCGGGAGGGCCCAGAATGAGCAGTTCTTC. It encodes CASSQTSGRAQNEQFF.

The CDR3 DNA sequence: TGTGCCAGCACTAGGACAGGGACCACTGAAGCTTTCTTT. Protein product: CASTRTGTTEAFF. The V gene is TRBV6-5, the J gene TRBJ1-1, with 8 bases lining up with TRBD1. This CDR3 is built from 13 residues. Germline CDR1 and CDR2: MNHEY and SVGAGI. Losses at the gene ends were 7 bases for V and 4 bases for J; bases not matched to a gene: 5.

The chain combines TRBV30 with TRBJ2-2, with 11 bases aligning to TRBD1. The germline V gene encodes CDR1 GTSNPN and CDR2 SVGIG (reference sequence). Unmatched junction bases numbered 16, after V lost 5 bases and J lost 2 bases. The CDR3 runs 19 residues. The chain's CDR3 is CAWGQGAEAQCLNTGELFF. CDR3 in DNA: TGTGCCTGGGGACAGGGGGCCGAGGCTCAGTGTCTAAACACCGGGGAGCTGTTTTTT.

The chain recombines TRBV5-1 with TRBJ2-5, with 7 nucleotides matching TRBD1. The V segment lost 0 bases and the J segment 4 bases; nucleotides outside the gene matches: 3. Germline CDR1 is SGHRS and CDR2 is YFSETQ. The CDR3 is 14 residues long. CDR3 coding DNA: TGCGCCAGCAGCTTGGGATCAGGGGGAGAGACCCAGTACTTC. It encodes CASSLGSGGETQYF.

This chain links TRBV28 with TRBJ2-5; 9 nucleotides line up with TRBD2. The trim removed 3 bases at V and 0 bases at J, leaving 8 bases unmatched. CDR1 is MDHEN and CDR2 is SYDVKM in the germline V gene. CDR3 length: 17 amino acids. The CDR3 here is CASSLGVASGNQETQYF. CDR3 DNA sequence: TGTGCCAGCAGTTTGGGGGTGGCTAGCGGGAACCAAGAGACCCAGTACTTC.

This chain links TRBV19 with TRBJ2-5; possibly TRBD1 for D (6 bases). The CDR3 consists of 14 residues. The V end was cut by 3 bases, the J end by 3 bases, with 11 bases between. The germline gives CDR1 LNHDA, CDR2 SQIVND (reference sequence). Here the CDR3 DNA reads TGTGCCAGTAGTATCATGGACAGAAAAGAGACCCAGTACTTC. Protein sequence: CASSIMDRKETQYF.

This rearrangement joins TRBV28 to TRBJ2-3; TRBD1 is a possible D gene (5 bases). CDR3 length: 15 residues. V was pared by 3 bases and J by 3 bases, with 13 bases between. Germline-derived CDR1 and CDR2 are MDHEN and SYDVKM. The CDR3 DNA follows: TGTGCCAGCAGTTTGGGGCAGGGAAGAACAGATACGCAGTATTTT. Encoded protein: CASSLGQGRTDTQYF.

V gene TRBV7-9 combines with J gene TRBJ1-2; TRBD1 might be the D (6 bases). V was cut by 1 base and J by 2 bases, with 17 bases left in between. Germline V gene lookup returns CDR1 SEHNR and CDR2 FQNEAQ (reference sequence). This CDR3 contains 17 residues. The CDR3, as DNA: TGTGCCAGCAGCTTAGTGGGGACACAGTTAGTCAACTATGGCTACACCTTC. This translates into CASSLVGTQLVNYGYTF.

Points on this clone: This sample includes further DNA sequences coding for the same CDR3. Here the CDR3 DNA reads TGTGCCAGCAGTTCAACAGGGGGCGAAGAGACCCAGTACTTC. Amino acids: CASSSTGGEETQYF. The chain is built from TRBV7-2 and TRBJ2-5; TRBD1 matches at 9 bases. Germline CDR1 and CDR2: SGHTA and FQGNSA. CDR3 size: 14 residues. With V trimmed by 6 bases and J by 3 bases, 5 bases remained unmatched.

This clone was observed once. The V and J genes are TRBV12-5 and TRBJ2-3; no clear D. CDR1 and CDR2 (germline): LGHNT, FRNRAP. The CDR3 runs 12 residues. Deletions cut 5 bases from V and 2 bases from J, with 5 bases between. The CDR3: CASGLNTDTQYF. The CDR3 DNA sequence: TGTGCTAGTGGTCTTAACACAGATACGCAGTATTTT.

The chain is built from TRBV6-1 and TRBJ2-1, with 8 nucleotides matching TRBD2. J gave up 8 bases and V 1 base, and 7 bases lay outside the gene matches. Germline V gene data show CDR1 as MNHNS and CDR2 as SASEGT. The CDR3 has 15 residues. CDR3 region: CASSEGLAGGYEQFF. The CDR3 region has the DNA TGTGCCAGCAGTGAAGGGCTAGCGGGTGGGTATGAGCAGTTCTTC.

V is TRBV28 and J is TRBJ2-7; possible D gene TRBD2, 5 bases. Trimming pared 3 bases from V and 0 bases from J, leaving 9 bases between. Germline lookup yields CDR1 MDHEN and CDR2 SYDVKM. This CDR3 spans 14 amino acids. The CDR3 DNA is TGTGCCAGCAGTTTTCCTGGGAGCTCCTACGAGCAGTACTTC. Protein sequence: CASSFPGSSYEQYF.

The chain recombines TRBV5-1 with TRBJ2-6; 9 bases are a match to TRBD1. V was clipped by 2 bases and J by 0 bases; unmatched bases: 15. Germline CDR1 is SGHRS and CDR2 is YFSETQ. CDR3 length equals 21 residues. The CDR3 DNA is TGCGCCAGCAGCTTCCAAGCCTCCGGGACAGGGACATTCTCTGGGGCCAACGTCCTGACTTTC. Amino acid sequence: CASSFQASGTGTFSGANVLTF.

The chain is built from TRBV28 and TRBJ1-2, with D perhaps matching TRBD1 (6 bases). The germline V gene has CDR1 MDHEN and CDR2 SYDVKM. The CDR3 is 14 amino acids. Trimming stripped 3 bases from V and 4 bases from J, with 12 bases between. CDR3 sequence: CASSFQGLVYGYTF. The DNA for the CDR3 is TGTGCCAGCAGTTTTCAGGGGCTGGTCTATGGCTACACCTTC.

The CDR3 loop reads CASSLSQAGNTEAFF. The CDR3 DNA follows: TGTGCCAGCAGCTTATCCCAGGCAGGGAACACTGAAGCTTTCTTT. The V and J genes are TRBV7-2 and TRBJ1-1; D is undetermined. CDR1 and CDR2 from the germline V gene are SGHTA and FQGNSA. The CDR3 is 15 amino acids. The V end was cut by 2 bases, the J end by 1 base, with 11 bases between.

The rearrangement joins TRBV9 to TRBJ2-3, with a weak D call TRBD1 (6 bases). The CDR3 length is 14 residues. Per germline, CDR1 SGDLS and CDR2 YYNGEE. With 4 bases removed from V and 4 bases from J, the gap between germline ends came to 13 bases. Here the CDR3 DNA reads TGTGCCAGCAGCCCGGGACATTCCGCAGATACGCAGTATTTT. It codes for CASSPGHSADTQYF.

V usage is TRBV21-1 and J usage is TRBJ2-1; the table's TRBD2 call for D was not verified on the DNA. TRBV21-1 is flagged as a pseudogene. The length of the CDR3 is 17 residues. In DNA form, the CDR3 reads TGTGCCAGCAGCCACGGACTAGCGGCCTATGTTTACAATGAGCAGTTCTTC. Protein: CASSHGLAAYVYNEQFF.

The rearrangement uses TRBV7-2 and TRBJ2-7; 10 nucleotides align to TRBD2. This CDR3 comprises 15 residues. The V gene's germline CDR1 is SGHTA and CDR2 FQGNSA. V was clipped by 7 bases and J by 6 bases; unmatched bases: 12. The DNA for the CDR3 is TGTGCCAGCAACAAAGGGCCTAGCGGGAGCCCCGAGCAGTACTTC. It encodes CASNKGPSGSPEQYF.

V usage is TRBV5-1 and J usage is TRBJ2-2, with D possibly matching TRBD2 (6 bases). Trimming left V 0 bases short and J 4 bases short, with 13 bases between. Germline V lookup: CDR1 SGHRS, CDR2 YFSETQ. The CDR3 is 16 amino acids. The CDR3 sequence is CASSLVGGTGTGELFF. CDR3 nucleotides: TGCGCCAGCAGCTTGGTTGGCGGGACGGGCACCGGGGAGCTGTTTTTT.